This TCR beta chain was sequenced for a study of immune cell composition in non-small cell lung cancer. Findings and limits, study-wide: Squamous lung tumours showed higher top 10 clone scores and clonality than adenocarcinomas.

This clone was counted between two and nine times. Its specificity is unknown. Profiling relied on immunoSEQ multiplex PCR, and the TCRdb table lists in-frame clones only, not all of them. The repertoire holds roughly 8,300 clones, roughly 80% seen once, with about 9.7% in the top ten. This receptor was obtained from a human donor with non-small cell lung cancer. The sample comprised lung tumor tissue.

The chain's CDR3 is CASSLVSAANNEQFF. CDR3 coding DNA: TGTGCCAGCAGTTTGGTCTCGGCGGCGAACAATGAGCAGTTCTTC. This chain uses TRBV27 with TRBJ2-1, with no clear D. The CDR3 loop spans 15 amino acids. CDR1 and CDR2 (germline): MNHEY, SMNVEV (reference sequence). Trimming took off 3 bases at V and 5 bases at J, with 14 bases between the two ends.